This TCR beta chain was obtained from a study of vaccination effects on CD4 cells after COVID-19. Turning to this clone: Its specificity is not known.

Sequencing used immunoSEQ multiplex PCR; TCRdb keeps in-frame clones, though not all of them. The sample consists of approximately 24,000 clones, roughly 81% of them appearing once. Antigen-specific CD4+ T cells were first expanded with viral peptide pools by the ViraFEST assay and only then sequenced. After less than twelve days in culture, the CD4+ T cells were isolated. Each person got two doses of an mRNA SARS-CoV-2 vaccine, BNT162b2 or mRNA-1273. Sequencing was performed on CD4+ T cells from PBMCs cultured with SARS-CoV-2 spike peptides, taken after COVID-19 vaccination. This TCR came from a human donor who received a COVID-19 vaccine. Some clones in this sample may be carry-over from other donors' samples.

The CDR3 sequence is CASSYITGAFYGYTF. The CDR3 nucleotides read TGTGCCAGCAGTTATATCACAGGGGCCTTCTATGGCTACACCTTC. This chain connects TRBV6-5 to TRBJ1-2, with 7 bases lining up with TRBD1. Germline V gene sequence: CDR1 MNHEY, CDR2 SVGAGI. The CDR3 consists of 15 residues. Losses at the gene ends were 3 bases for V and 4 bases for J; bases not matched to a gene: 8.